Sequencing of this TCR beta chain was carried out in a study of blood T cell repertoires in COVID-19. Study-level background: Samples of COVID-19 (acute and convalescent) were obtained from the United States, Italy and Spain. In each case, the material was cDNA or gDNA derived from T cells, B-cell-depleted T cells, or PBMCs.

In the original workflow: Reference gene primer amplification gave estimated nucleated cell counts. Sequenced by immunoSEQ multiplex PCR; TCRdb stores in-frame clones only, minus some. For V, J and clone size, that table is used; D and trimming come from the DNA. The sample lists approximately 140,000 clones, approximately 80% occurring once. The germline gives CDR1 MNHEY, CDR2 SVGAGI. The CDR3 runs to 14 residues. V lost 4 bases to trimming and J lost 2 bases, with 12 bases between them. The TCR was taken from a human donor in a cohort sampled during active COVID-19. This chain connects TRBV6-5 to TRBJ2-7, with D possibly matching TRBD1 (5 bases). Material for sequencing was peripheral blood. The CDR3 DNA is TGTGCCAGCAGTTTAGGCGACAGAGCCTACGAGCAGTACTTC. Translating gives CASSLGDRAYEQYF.